This TCR beta chain emerged from a study of technical replicates of blood from a few donors. Only in-frame clones appear in the TCRdb table, and some are missing; sequencing was by immunoSEQ multiplex PCR. The table lists 55,000 to 75,000 clones, approximately 94% of them singletons. Germline assignment: CDR1 SGDLS and CDR2 YYNGEE. This CDR3 has 14 amino acids. V lost 1 base and J lost 7, with 14 bases in between. The sample holds one count of this clone. The sample was PBMCs. The source is a human donor in good health. Some clones in this sample may be carry-over from other donors' samples. This chain joins TRBV9 and TRBJ1-1; D unclear. The DNA for the CDR3 is TGTGCCAGCAGCGTAAACCCCAACGCGGGTGAAGCTTTCTTT. This sequence encodes CASSVNPNAGEAFF.